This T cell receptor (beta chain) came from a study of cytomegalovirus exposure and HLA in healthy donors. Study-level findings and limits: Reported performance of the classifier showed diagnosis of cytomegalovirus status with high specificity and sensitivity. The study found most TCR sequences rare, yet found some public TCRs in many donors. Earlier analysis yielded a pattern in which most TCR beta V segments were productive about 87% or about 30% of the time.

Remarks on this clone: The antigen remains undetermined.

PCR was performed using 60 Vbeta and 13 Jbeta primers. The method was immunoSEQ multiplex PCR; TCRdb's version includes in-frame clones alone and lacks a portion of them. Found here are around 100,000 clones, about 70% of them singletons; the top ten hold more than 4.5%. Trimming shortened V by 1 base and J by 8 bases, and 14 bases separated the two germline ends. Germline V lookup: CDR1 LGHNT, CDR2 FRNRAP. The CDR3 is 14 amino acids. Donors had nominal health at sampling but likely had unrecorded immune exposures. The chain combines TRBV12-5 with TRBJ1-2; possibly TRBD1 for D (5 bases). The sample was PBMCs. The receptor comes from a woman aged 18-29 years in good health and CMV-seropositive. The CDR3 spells CASGLGGREGGYTF. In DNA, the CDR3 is TGTGCTAGTGGTTTGGGGGGCAGGGAAGGCGGCTACACCTTC.